This T cell receptor (beta chain) comes out of a study of T cells in Graves' hyperthyroidism and ophthalmopathy. Overall study context: Prior to any treatment, at the point of initial diagnosis, peripheral blood was collected.

Fresh peripheral blood, 10 ml, was the source of the PBMCs. Researchers amplified the TCR beta CDR3 regions from RNA transcripts. TCR CDR3 regions were first amplified by RT-PCR with HTBI primers. Each CDR3 protein is one row after TCRdb ran MiXCR on the multiplex PCR reads. The table records fewer than 750,000 distinct CDR3 sequences, under 15% of them present only once. CDR1 and CDR2 (germline): SGHAT, FQDESV (reference sequence). V gave up 5 bases and J gave up 7 bases; unmatched junction bases: 9. The length of the CDR3 is 16 residues. Study-level points and caveats: In the blood, most expanded thyroid clonotypes above 0.001 appeared as well.

Concerning this clonotype itself: Its antigen is currently unknown.

This rearrangement joins TRBV11-1 to TRBJ2-2; the match to TRBD2 covers 11 bases. This sequence originates from a woman between 35 and 50 years old with Graves' ophthalmopathy. Sequencing was carried out using blood. This CDR3 is CASSGGTSGLHGELFF. The CDR3 DNA reads as TGTGCCAGCAGCGGAGGGACTAGCGGCTTGCACGGGGAGCTGTTTTTT.